This paragraph covers one T cell receptor beta chain sequence. This clonotype was counted ten times or more. Its recognized antigen is unknown. Base qualities were left out, and no much larger clone turns up one base away. The sample belongs to a study of Graves' ophthalmopathy and Graves' hyperthyroidism (dated by TCRdb to the late 2010s). Regarding the complete study: Peripheral blood was collected at initial diagnosis, before any treatment. To explore V-J signatures that distinguish ophthalmopathy from hyperthyroidism, a discovery set of about 99 patients was enrolled, made up of 43 with ophthalmopathy and 57 with stable hyperthyroidism. The 100 discovery patients were randomly split 7:3 into training and test sets. In total, some 130 blood samples were TCR-sequenced: approximately 42 ophthalmopathy, about 75 hyperthyroidism and about 17 hyperthyroidism-to-ophthalmopathy patients. After sampling, hyperthyroidism patients received methimazole starting at 30 mg daily, and ophthalmopathy patients received high-dose intravenous methylprednisolone. The study used TCR beta repertoire signatures to distinguish Graves' ophthalmopathy from Graves' hyperthyroidism and to predict progression to ophthalmopathy. In five or six hyperthyroidism patients, the T-cell repertoires found in thyroid tissue were compared with those found in blood. An independent validation cohort was composed of about 20 hyperthyroidism patients and around 15 patients who later progressed from hyperthyroidism to ophthalmopathy. Study-wide findings and limitations: In cross-validation, the 13-signature model distinguished ophthalmopathy from stable hyperthyroidism with just over 85% sensitivity and 81.08% specificity, while in the test set the corresponding values were 80% and 75%. Most expanded thyroid clonotypes with frequency above 0.001 were also detected in blood, suggesting blood repertoires may reflect the thyroid immune response. In validation, the model predicted ophthalmopathy progression with about 70% sensitivity and less than 80% specificity; approximately 12 predicted patients were CT-confirmed with GO in a median of approximately 6.5 months. Sample size was not predetermined statistically, and investigators were not blinded to group allocation.

TCR beta CDR3 regions were amplified from RNA transcripts for repertoire sequencing. The first round was an RT-PCR using HTBI primers with the Qiagen OneStep RT-PCR kit, and this first round was followed by a second-round multiplex PCR, then size selection and purification. Sequencing of the libraries was carried out on an Illumina HiSeq2000 in paired-end mode with 100 bp reads. The study's processing was this. Reads were processed with SOAPnuke, discarding reads with adapters, uncalled bases, mean Phred below 15, or no exact constant-primer or identifier match. COPE v1.2.5 was used to merge the high-quality paired reads. Clonotypes were defined as unique nucleotide sequences and were aligned to IMGT TRB V, D and J references using MiTCR v1.1. Only V-J combinations with frequency above 0.0001 were analysed, covering over 98% of repertoires. A TCR clonal expansion and chaos score per V-J combination was defined as the ratio of F50 clonal expansion to chaos observed in the TCRdist matrix. Welch's t-statistics and random forest were used to narrow the features down to more than 10 V-J combinations, which were then fed into a naive Bayes classifier. The similarity between thyroid and blood repertoires was quantified using the Morisita-Horn index. TCRdb reran the public reads through fastp at Q25 and MiXCR, keeping productive beta chains. Rows with a matching CDR3 protein are joined into one entry that keeps the most common DNA and genes. What appears here as the V and J calls and clone size reflects TCRdb's work, not the paper's. The sample table holds fewer than 400,000 distinct CDR3 sequences, of which approximately 20% were seen once. Jointly, the top ten make up roughly 1.5% of the sample.

Ophthalmopathy patients had moderately to severely active disease, Clinical Activity Score of at least 3, NOSPECS grade of at least 4, and disease duration under 3 months. Patients with other autoimmune diseases, uncontrolled infections, pregnancy or lactation were excluded. Diagnosis relied on clinical symptoms, serum thyroxine, TRAb, thyroid ultrasound and orbital computed tomography. PBMCs were isolated from 8 to 10 ml of fresh peripheral blood by Ficoll-Paque density gradient centrifugation. Total RNA was extracted with Trizol reagent and quality-checked on an Agilent 2100 Bioanalyzer. CDR1 and CDR2, looked up from the germline V gene (reference sequence), are DFQATT and SNEGSKA. The cysteine opens and the phenylalanine closes a CDR3 of 14 amino acids. Left in the record is the CDR3 DNA by itself, 42 bases read in frame from the first base. The V and J ends are trimmed by 3 bases and 0 bases, leaving 11 bases between them.

Sequencing input: peripheral blood. The TCR was taken from a woman aged 18-29 years with Graves' ophthalmopathy. Donor details come from another sample of the same person, matched by shared clones. The chain is assembled from TRBV20-1 and TRBJ1-1, with no confident D gene call. The CDR3 sequence is CSARPGSLNTEAFF. The DNA reads TGCAGTGCTAGGCCCGGGAGCCTGAACACTGAAGCTTTCTTT.